These 18 T cell receptor beta chains came from one sample sequenced in a study of CD8 T cells in Susac syndrome (dated by TCRdb to about 2019). Preparation of the library involved the immunoSEQ multiplex PCR assay. RNA was extracted with the RNeasy kit and 0.5 to 1 ug was reverse transcribed using random hexamers. TCRdb reanalyzed the raw reads on its own, using fastp at Q25 for trimming and MiXCR for clone calling, and kept in-frame beta chains. Each entry merges the rows of one CDR3 protein and shows their most common DNA and genes. The sample contains fewer than 70,000 distinct CDR3 sequences, just under 95% of them found a single time. The ten largest clones add up to about 0.26% of the sample. Sequenced: CD8+ T cells from PBMCs. These receptors originate from a human donor in good health.

This clonotype is a singleton in its sample. The rearrangement uses TRBV28 and TRBJ2-7; D is possibly TRBD1 or TRBD2 (5 bases each). V was clipped by 5 bases and J by 0 bases, with 11 bases between them. Germline V gene sequence: CDR1 MDHEN, CDR2 SYDVKM. This CDR3 is built from 14 residues. CDR3 residues: CASSARGASYEQYF. CDR3 in DNA: TGTGCCAGCAGTGCTCGAGGGGCCTCCTACGAGCAGTACTTC.

The count of this clonotype is one. The rearrangement joins TRBV11-2 to TRBJ2-7; D unresolved. The CDR3 contains 14 residues. Looked up from germline, CDR1 is SGHAT and CDR2 is FQNNGV. V lost 2 bases and J 1 base, leaving 9 bases between the germline ends. CDR3 DNA: TGTGCCAGCAGCTTAAGGGCAGCTTCCTACGAGCAGTACTTC. This gives the protein CASSLRAASYEQYF.

The V call is TRBV11-2, the J call TRBJ2-3; no firm D call. Per germline, CDR1 SGHAT and CDR2 FQNNGV. CDR3 length: 12 amino acids. Trimming left V 5 bases short and J 1 base short, with 4 bases between. The CDR3 DNA reads as TGTGCCAGCAGCCACCGCACAGATACGCAGTATTTT. Its protein is CASSHRTDTQYF.

This rearrangement joins TRBV5-6 to TRBJ2-7, with a tentative D call TRBD1 (7 bases). Germline V gives CDR1 SGHDT, CDR2 YYEEEE. This CDR3 contains 14 residues. V was shortened by 6 bases and J by 1 base, with 14 bases between the two germline ends. The CDR3 sequence: CASTPQGGSYEQYF. The DNA of the CDR3 is TGTGCCAGCACCCCCCAGGGGGGTTCCTACGAGCAGTACTTC.

This clonotype has just one count. This chain links TRBV20-1 with TRBJ2-7, with 7 bases aligning to TRBD1. Germline values: CDR1 DFQATT, CDR2 SNEGSKA (reference sequence). This CDR3 spans 11 amino acids. The junction had 2 bases not matched to a gene; V was cut back by 6 bases and J by 3 bases. CDR3 in DNA: TGCAGTGCAAGGGACAGCTACGAGCAGTACTTC. As protein: CSARDSYEQYF.

The genes are TRBV6-5 and TRBJ2-1; TRBD1 is a possible D gene (5 bases). This CDR3 region has 14 residues. The V gene's germline CDR1 is MNHEY and CDR2 SVGAGI. V was trimmed by 5 bases and J by 8 bases, leaving 16 bases between them. Here the CDR3 reads CASSGQGRSDEQFF. CDR3 nucleotides: TGTGCCAGCAGTGGACAAGGGCGGAGCGATGAGCAGTTCTTC.

The chain couples TRBV19 to TRBJ1-1, with unresolved D. This CDR3 comprises 10 residues. Germline V gene sequence: CDR1 LNHDA, CDR2 SQIVND (reference sequence). The DNA for the CDR3 is TGTGCGACGAGGAACACTGAAGCTTTCTTT. Translating it yields CATRNTEAFF.

This chain uses TRBV12-3 or TRBV12-4 with TRBJ2-7; D remains unclear. CDR3 length equals 12 residues. The V and J ends lost 1 base and 3 bases respectively, with 4 bases between them. The CDR3: CASSLVHYEQYF. The CDR3 DNA follows: TGTGCCAGCAGTTTAGTCCACTACGAGCAGTACTTC.

This chain links TRBV7-9 with TRBJ2-2; 10 positions agree with TRBD2. From germline, CDR1 is SEHNR and CDR2 FQNEAQ (reference sequence). CDR3 length: 14 amino acids. V lost 7 bases and J lost 6; bases outside the gene matches: 5. The CDR3 spells CASNRLAGAGELFF. The CDR3 nucleotides read TGTGCCAGCAACCGACTAGCGGGTGCCGGGGAGCTGTTTTTT. Full variable domain (missing parts from reference TRBV7-9 and TRBJ2-2): DTGVSQNPRHKITKRGQNVTFRCDPISEHNRLYWYRQTLGQGPEFLTYFQNEAQLEKSRLLSDRFSAERPKGSFSTLEIQRTEQGDSAMYLCASNRLAGAGELFFGEGSRLTVL.

The table lists this clonotype with a count of one. The chain employs TRBV4-3 and TRBJ1-5, with D tentatively TRBD1 (6 bases). The CDR3 is 16 amino acids. The germline V gene has CDR1 LGHNA and CDR2 YSLEER. V lost 3 bases to trimming and J lost 5 bases, with 17 bases between them. CDR3 bases: TGCGCCAGCAGCCAGGCCTTACTGGGGGGCGATCAGCCCCAGCATTTT. This codes for CASSQALLGGDQPQHF.

A note on this clonotype: A read error may produce the germline difference seen at one junction end. The chain uses TRBV6-1 and TRBJ2-1, with a tentative D call TRBD2 (6 bases). Germline V lookup: CDR1 MNHNS, CDR2 SASEGT. The CDR3 has 18 amino acids. The CDR3 reads CVSSGGGVTLSSYNEQFF. CDR3 sequence (DNA): TGTGTCAGCAGCGGTGGAGGGGTTACCCTAAGCTCCTACAATGAGCAGTTCTTC.

This chain joins TRBV24-1 and TRBJ2-1; the D is unclear. Germline lookup yields CDR1 KGHDR and CDR2 SFDVKD. Deletions cut 3 bases from V and 0 bases from J, with 5 bases between. The CDR3 loop spans 14 amino acids. The CDR3 sequence: CATSDMSSYNEQFF. Here the CDR3 DNA reads TGTGCCACCAGTGATATGAGCTCCTACAATGAGCAGTTCTTC.

The chain employs TRBV4-2 and TRBJ1-5; D gene unclear. The CDR3 runs to 14 residues. CDR1 is LGHNA, CDR2 YNFKEQ, per germline. V was cut by 4 bases and J by 0 bases, with 7 bases left in between. CDR3 bases: TGTGCCAGCAGCCCCCGGAGTAGCAATCAGCCCCAGCATTTT. This translates into CASSPRSSNQPQHF.

The V call is TRBV28, the J call TRBJ2-1, with 12 bases lining up with TRBD1. The CDR3 has 14 residues. The germline V gene encodes CDR1 MDHEN and CDR2 SYDVKM. V was clipped by 4 bases and J by 9 bases; unmatched bases: 4. The CDR3: CASSWGQGASEQFF. CDR3 coding DNA: TGTGCCAGCAGTTGGGGACAGGGGGCGAGTGAGCAGTTCTTC.

V is TRBV28 and J is TRBJ2-7; possible D gene TRBD1, 5 bases. Trimming removed 6 bases at V and 0 bases at J, with 15 bases between. The germline V gene encodes CDR1 MDHEN and CDR2 SYDVKM. The CDR3 contains 15 residues. The CDR3: CASSPRGISSYEQYV. In nucleotides, the CDR3 is TGTGCCAGCAGCCCTAGGGGAATTAGCTCCTACGAGCAGTACGTC.

This clonotype was picked up a small number of times. The V call is TRBV29-1, the J call TRBJ1-2; TRBD1 is a possible D gene (5 bases). The CDR3 loop spans 13 amino acids. The germline V gene encodes CDR1 SQVTM and CDR2 ANQGSEA. V shed 4 bases and J shed 2 bases, with 11 bases lying between them. CDR3 loop: CSVVGGANYGYTF. The CDR3 coding sequence is TGCAGCGTTGTCGGAGGGGCGAACTATGGCTACACCTTC.

The chain uses TRBV29-1 and TRBJ2-7; possible D gene TRBD2, 5 bases. The CDR3 is made up of 15 amino acids. Trimming removed 0 bases from V and 0 bases from J, with 12 bases in between. CDR1 is SQVTM and CDR2 is ANQGSEA in the germline V gene. This chain's CDR3 is CSVEDHEGSSYEQYF. The DNA for the CDR3 is TGCAGCGTTGAAGATCACGAGGGCAGCTCCTACGAGCAGTACTTC.

This clonotype was seen once. The chain couples TRBV25-1 to TRBJ1-3; D ambiguous. CDR3 length: 14 amino acids. The germline V and J ends were trimmed by 6 bases and 0 bases, with 9 bases remaining between them. The V gene's germline CDR1 is MGHDK and CDR2 SYGVNS. The CDR3 reads CASRGDISGNTIYF. The CDR3 DNA reads TGTGCCAGCAGGGGCGACATCTCTGGAAACACCATATATTTT.